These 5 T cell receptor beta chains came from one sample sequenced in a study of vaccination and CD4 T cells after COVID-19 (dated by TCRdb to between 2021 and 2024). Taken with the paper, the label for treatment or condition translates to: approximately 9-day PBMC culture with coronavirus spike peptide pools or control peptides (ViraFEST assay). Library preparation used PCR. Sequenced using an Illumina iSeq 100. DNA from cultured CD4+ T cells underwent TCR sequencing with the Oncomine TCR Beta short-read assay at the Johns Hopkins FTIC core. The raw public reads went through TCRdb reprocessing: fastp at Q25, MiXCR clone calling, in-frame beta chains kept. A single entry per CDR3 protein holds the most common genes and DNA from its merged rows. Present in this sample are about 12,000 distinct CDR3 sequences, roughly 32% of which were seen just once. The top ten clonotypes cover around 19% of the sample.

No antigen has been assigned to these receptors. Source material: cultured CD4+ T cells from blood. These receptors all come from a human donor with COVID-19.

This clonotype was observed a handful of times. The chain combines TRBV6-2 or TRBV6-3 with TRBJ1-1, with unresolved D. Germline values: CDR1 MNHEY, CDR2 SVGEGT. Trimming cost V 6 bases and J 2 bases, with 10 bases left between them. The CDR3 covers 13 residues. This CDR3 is CASSTWGNTEAFF. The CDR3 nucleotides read TGTGCCAGCAGCACATGGGGTAACACTGAAGCTTTCTTT.

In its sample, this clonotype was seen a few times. The CDR3 protein is CASSPHTGNYGYTF. The CDR3 region has the DNA TGTGCCAGCAGTCCCCATACAGGAAACTATGGCTACACCTTC. V and J are TRBV6-2 or TRBV6-3 and TRBJ1-2, with D perhaps matching TRBD1 (5 bases). Trimming cost V 5 bases and J 2 bases, with 12 bases left between them. This CDR3 comprises 14 residues. Germline V gene sequence: CDR1 MNHEY, CDR2 SVGEGT.

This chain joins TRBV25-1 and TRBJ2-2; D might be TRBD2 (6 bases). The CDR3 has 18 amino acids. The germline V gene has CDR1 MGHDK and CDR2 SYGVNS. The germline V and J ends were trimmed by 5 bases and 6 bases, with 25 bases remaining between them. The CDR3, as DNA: TGTGCCAGCAGTATTCCCGGGGCGGCGGGGTTAGTGGCCGGGGAGCTGTTTTTT. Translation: CASSIPGAAGLVAGELFF. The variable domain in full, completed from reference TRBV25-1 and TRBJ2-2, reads EADIYQTPRYLVIGTGKKITLECSQTMGHDKMYWYQQDPGMELHLIHYSYGVNSTEKGDLSSESTVSRIRTEHFPLTLESARPSHTSQYLCASSIPGAAGLVAGELFFGEGSRLTVL.

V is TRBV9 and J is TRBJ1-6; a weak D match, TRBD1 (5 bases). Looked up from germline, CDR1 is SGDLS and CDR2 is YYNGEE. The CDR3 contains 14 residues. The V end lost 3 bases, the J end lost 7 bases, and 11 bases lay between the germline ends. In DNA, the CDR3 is TGTGCCAGCAGCGGGGGCTTGGGGAATTCACCCCTCCACTTT. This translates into CASSGGLGNSPLHF.

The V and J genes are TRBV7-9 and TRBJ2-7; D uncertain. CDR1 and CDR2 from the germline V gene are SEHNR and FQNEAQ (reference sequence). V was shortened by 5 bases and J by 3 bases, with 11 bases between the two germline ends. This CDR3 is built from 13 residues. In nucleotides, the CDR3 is TGTGCCAGCAGCCGCGTTCAGAGCTACGAGCAGTACTTC. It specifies CASSRVQSYEQYF.